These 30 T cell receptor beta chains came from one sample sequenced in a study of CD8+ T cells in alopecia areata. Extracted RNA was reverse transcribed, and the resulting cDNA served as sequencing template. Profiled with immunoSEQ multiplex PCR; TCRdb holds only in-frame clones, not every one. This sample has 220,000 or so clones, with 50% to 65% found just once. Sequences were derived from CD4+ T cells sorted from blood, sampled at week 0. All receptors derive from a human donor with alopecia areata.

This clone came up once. CDR3 in amino acids: CSVLPGTGNYEQYF. CDR3 in DNA: TGCAGCGTCTTACCGGGGACAGGGAACTACGAGCAGTACTTC. The chain joins TRBV29-1 to TRBJ2-7; 9 bases match TRBD1. The trim removed 6 bases at V and 3 bases at J, leaving 9 bases unmatched. The CDR3 covers 14 residues. Per germline, CDR1 SQVTM and CDR2 ANQGSEA.

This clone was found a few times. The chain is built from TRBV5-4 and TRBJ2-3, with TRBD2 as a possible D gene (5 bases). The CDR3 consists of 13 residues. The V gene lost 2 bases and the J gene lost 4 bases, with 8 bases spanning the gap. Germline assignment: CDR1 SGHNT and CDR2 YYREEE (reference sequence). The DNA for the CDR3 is TGTGCCAGCAGCTTTGAGGGTGCAGATACGCAGTATTTT. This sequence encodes CASSFEGADTQYF.

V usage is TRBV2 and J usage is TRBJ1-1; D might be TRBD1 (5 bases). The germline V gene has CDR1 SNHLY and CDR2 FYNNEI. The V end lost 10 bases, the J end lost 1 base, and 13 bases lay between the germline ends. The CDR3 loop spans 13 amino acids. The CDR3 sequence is CATLLGQNTEAFF. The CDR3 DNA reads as TGTGCCACCCTGCTGGGGCAGAACACTGAAGCTTTCTTT.

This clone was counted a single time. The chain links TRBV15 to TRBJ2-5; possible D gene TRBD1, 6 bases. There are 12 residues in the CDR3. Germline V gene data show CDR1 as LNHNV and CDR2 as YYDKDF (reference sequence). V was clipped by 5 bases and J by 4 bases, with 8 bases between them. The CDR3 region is CATSPRGETQYF. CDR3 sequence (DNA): TGTGCCACCAGCCCCAGGGGAGAGACCCAGTACTTC.

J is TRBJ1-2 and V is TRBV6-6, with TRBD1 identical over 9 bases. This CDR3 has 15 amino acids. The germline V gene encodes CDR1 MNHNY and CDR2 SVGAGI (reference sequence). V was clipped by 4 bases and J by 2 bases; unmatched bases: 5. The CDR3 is CASSSQGTGNYGYTF. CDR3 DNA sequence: TGTGCCAGCAGTTCCCAAGGGACAGGGAACTATGGCTACACCTTC.

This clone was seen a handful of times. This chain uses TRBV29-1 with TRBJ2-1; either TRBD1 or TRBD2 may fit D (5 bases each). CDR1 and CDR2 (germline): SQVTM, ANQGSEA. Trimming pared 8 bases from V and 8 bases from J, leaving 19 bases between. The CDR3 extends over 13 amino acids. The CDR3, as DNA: TGCAGCACCCGGGGCGGCCTGCAACATGAGCAGTTCTTC. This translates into CSTRGGLQHEQFF.

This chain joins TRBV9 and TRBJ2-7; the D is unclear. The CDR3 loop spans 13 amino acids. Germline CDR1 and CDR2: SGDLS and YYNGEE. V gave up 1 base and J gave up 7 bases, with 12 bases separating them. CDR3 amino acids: CASSVIGGPEQYF. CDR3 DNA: TGTGCCAGCAGCGTAATTGGTGGACCGGAGCAGTACTTC. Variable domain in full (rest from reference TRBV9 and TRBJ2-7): DSGVTQTPKHLITATGQRVTLRCSPRSGDLSVYWYQQSLDQGLQFLIQYYNGEERAKGNILERFSAQQFPDLHSELNLSSLELGDSALYFCASSVIGGPEQYFGPGTRLTVT.

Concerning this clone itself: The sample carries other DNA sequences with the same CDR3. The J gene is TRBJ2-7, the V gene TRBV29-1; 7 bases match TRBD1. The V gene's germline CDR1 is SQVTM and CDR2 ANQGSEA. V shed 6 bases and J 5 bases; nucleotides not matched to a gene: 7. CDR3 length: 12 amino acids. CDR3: CSVVDRVDEQYF. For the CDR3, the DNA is TGCAGCGTCGTCGACAGGGTCGACGAGCAGTACTTC.

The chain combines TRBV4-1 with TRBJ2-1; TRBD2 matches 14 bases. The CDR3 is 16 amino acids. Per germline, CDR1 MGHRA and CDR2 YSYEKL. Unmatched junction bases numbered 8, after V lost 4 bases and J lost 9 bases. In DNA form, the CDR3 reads TGCGCCAGCAGCCTCCCGACTAGCGGGAGGGCCGGTGAGCAGTTCTTC. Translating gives CASSLPTSGRAGEQFF.

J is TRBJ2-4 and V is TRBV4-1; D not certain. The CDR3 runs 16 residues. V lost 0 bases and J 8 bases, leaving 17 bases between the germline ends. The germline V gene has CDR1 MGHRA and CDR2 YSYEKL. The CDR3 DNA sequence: TGCGCCAGCAGCCAAGATCCACTCCGGGCCCCCGACATTCAGTACTTC. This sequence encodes CASSQDPLRAPDIQYF.

The DNA for the CDR3 is TGCAGCGTAGTTACAGGGGATAGCAATCAGCCCCAGCATTTT. The encoded protein is CSVVTGDSNQPQHF. The chain has TRBV29-1 and TRBJ1-5, with 7 bases lining up with TRBD1. This CDR3 contains 14 residues. J was trimmed by 0 bases and V by 6 bases; bases with no gene match: 5. Per germline, CDR1 SQVTM and CDR2 ANQGSEA.

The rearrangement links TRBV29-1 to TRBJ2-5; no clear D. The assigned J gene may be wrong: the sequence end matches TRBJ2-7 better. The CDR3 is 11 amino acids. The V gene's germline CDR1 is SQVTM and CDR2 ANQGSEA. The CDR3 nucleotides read TGCAGCGTTGGGGGATCCTACGAGCAGTACTTC. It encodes CSVGGSYEQYF.

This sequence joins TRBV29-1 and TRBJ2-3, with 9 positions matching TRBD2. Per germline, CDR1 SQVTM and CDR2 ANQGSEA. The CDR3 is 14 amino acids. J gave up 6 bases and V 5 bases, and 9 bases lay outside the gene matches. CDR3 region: CSVIGGRAADTQYF. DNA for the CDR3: TGCAGCGTTATTGGCGGGAGGGCCGCGGATACGCAGTATTTT.

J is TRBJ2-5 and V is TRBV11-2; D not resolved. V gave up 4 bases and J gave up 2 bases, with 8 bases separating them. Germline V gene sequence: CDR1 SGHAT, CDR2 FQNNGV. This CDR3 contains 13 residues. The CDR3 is CASSSGLQETQYF. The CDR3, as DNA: TGTGCCAGCAGCTCCGGGCTTCAAGAGACCCAGTACTTC.

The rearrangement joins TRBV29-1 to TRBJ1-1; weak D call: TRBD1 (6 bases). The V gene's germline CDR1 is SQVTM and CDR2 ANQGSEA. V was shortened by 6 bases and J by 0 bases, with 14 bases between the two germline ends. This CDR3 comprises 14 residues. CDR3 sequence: CSVLVTGMNTEAFF. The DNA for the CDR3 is TGCAGCGTCCTTGTGACAGGTATGAACACTGAAGCTTTCTTT.

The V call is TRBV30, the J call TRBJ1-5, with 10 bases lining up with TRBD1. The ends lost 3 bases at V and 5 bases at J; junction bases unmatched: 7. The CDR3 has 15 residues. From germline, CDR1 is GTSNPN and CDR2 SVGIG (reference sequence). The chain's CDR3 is CAWSAGTGDHQPQHF. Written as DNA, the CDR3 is TGTGCCTGGAGCGCCGGGACAGGGGATCATCAGCCCCAGCATTTT.

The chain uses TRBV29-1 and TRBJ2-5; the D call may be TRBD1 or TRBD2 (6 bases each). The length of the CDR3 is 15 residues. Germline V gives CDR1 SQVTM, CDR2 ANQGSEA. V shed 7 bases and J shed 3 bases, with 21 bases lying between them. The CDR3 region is CSGGGLGTLKETQYF. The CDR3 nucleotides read TGCAGCGGAGGGGGTCTGGGGACTCTCAAAGAGACCCAGTACTTC.

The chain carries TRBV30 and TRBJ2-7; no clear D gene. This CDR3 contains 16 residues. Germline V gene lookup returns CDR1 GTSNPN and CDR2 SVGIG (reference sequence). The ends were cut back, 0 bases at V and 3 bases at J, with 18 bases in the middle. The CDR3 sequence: CAWSVRLGFGVYEQYF. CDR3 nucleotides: TGTGCCTGGAGTGTACGGTTGGGGTTTGGGGTCTACGAGCAGTACTTC.

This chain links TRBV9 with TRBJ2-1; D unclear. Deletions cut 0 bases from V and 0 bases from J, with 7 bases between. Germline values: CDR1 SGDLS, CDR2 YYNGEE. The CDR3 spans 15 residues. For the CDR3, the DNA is TGTGCCAGCAGCGTAGATCGATCCTCCTACAATGAGCAGTTCTTC. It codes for CASSVDRSSYNEQFF.

The CDR3 DNA reads as TGTGCCCGACTCTCCTCCACCGGGGAGCTGTTTTTT. It yields the protein CARLSSTGELFF. V is TRBV30 and J is TRBJ2-2; D unclear. Trimming took off 8 bases at V and 4 bases at J, with 11 bases between the two ends. This CDR3 comprises 12 residues. Per the germline V gene, CDR1 is GTSNPN and CDR2 is SVGIG (reference sequence).

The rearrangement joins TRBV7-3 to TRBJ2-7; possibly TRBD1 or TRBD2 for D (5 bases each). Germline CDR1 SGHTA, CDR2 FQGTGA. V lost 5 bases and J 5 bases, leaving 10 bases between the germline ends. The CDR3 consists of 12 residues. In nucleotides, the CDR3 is TGTGCCAGCAGCCGGGACGCCCACGAGCAGTACTTC. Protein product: CASSRDAHEQYF.

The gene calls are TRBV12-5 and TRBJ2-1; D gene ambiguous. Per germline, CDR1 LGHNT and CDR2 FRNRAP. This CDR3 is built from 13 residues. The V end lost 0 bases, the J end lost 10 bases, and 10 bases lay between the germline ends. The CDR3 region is CASGLVTLGEQFF. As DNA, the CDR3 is TGTGCTAGTGGTTTGGTAACGCTGGGCGAGCAGTTCTTC.

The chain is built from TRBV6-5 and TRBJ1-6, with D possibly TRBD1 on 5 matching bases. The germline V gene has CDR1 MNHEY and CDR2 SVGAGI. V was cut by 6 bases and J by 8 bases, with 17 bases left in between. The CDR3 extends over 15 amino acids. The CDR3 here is CASRSAPGGHSPLHF. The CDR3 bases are TGTGCCAGCAGGTCAGCTCCTGGGGGTCATTCACCCCTCCACTTT.

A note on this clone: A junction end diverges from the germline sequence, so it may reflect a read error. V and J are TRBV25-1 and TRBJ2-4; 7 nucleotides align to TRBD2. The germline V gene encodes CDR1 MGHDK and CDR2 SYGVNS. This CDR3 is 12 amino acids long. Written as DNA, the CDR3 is TGTGCCAGCAGTCCGGGGGGAATACCTGATACCTTC. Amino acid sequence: CASSPGGIPDTF.

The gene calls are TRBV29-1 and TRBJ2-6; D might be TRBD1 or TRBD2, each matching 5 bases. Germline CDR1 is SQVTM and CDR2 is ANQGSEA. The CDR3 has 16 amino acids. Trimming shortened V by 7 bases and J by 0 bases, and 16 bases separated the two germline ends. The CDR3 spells CSAGAGENSGANVLTF. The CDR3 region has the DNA TGCAGCGCCGGGGCAGGCGAGAACTCTGGGGCCAACGTCCTGACTTTC.

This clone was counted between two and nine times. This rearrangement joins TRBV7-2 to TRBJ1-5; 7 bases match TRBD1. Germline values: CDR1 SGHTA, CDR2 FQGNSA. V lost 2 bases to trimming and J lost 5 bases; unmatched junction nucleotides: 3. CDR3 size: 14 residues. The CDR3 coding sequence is TGTGCCAGCAGCTTACAGGGGGGTGATCAGCCCCAGCATTTT. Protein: CASSLQGGDQPQHF.

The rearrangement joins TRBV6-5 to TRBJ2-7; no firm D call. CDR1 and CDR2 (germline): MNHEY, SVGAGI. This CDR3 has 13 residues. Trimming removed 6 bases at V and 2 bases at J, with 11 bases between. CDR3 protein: CASRIKPAYEQYF. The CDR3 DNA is TGTGCCAGCAGGATTAAACCCGCCTACGAGCAGTACTTC.

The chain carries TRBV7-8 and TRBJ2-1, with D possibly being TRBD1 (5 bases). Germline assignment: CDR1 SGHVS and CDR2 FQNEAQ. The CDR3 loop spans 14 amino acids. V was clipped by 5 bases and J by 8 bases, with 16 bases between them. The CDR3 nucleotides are TGTGCCAGCAGCCCAACGCGGTTCAGGGATGAGCAGTTCTTC. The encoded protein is CASSPTRFRDEQFF.

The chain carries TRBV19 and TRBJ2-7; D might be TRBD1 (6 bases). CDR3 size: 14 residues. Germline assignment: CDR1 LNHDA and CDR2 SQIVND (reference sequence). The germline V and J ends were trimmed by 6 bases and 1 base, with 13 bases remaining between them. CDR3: CASRLETGSYEQYF. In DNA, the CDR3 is TGTGCCAGTAGATTGGAGACAGGATCCTACGAGCAGTACTTC.

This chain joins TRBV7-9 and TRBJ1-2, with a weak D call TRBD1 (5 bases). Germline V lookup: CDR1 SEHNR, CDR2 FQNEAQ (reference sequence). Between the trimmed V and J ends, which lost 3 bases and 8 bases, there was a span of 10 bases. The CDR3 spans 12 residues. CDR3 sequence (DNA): TGTGCCAGCAGCTTTAGCAGGGAGGGCTACACCTTC. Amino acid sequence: CASSFSREGYTF.